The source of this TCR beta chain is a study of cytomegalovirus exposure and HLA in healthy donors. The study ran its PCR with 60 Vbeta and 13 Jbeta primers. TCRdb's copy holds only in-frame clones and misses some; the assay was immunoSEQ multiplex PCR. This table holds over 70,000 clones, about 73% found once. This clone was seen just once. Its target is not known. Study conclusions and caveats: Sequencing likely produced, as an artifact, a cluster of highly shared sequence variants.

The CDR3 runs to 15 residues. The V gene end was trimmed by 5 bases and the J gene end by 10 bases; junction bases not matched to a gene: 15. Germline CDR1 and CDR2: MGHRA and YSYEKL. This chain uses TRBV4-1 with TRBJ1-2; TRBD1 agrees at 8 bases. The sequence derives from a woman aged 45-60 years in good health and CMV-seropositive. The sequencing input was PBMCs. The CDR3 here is CASSTPHGTGRIYTF. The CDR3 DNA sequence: TGCGCCAGCAGCACGCCCCACGGGACAGGCAGAATCTACACCTTC.